These 6 T cell receptor beta chains share one sample of origin, sequenced in a study of Ad26.COV2.S vaccination and SARS-CoV-2 variants. TCRdb's copy holds only in-frame clones and misses some; the assay was immunoSEQ multiplex PCR. The repertoire holds 180,000 or so clones, with roughly 85% as singletons. The sample consisted of peripheral blood, taken after recovery from COVID-19. These receptors were collected from a human donor who had recovered from COVID-19.

The chain uses TRBV6-6 and TRBJ2-1; 9 nucleotides line up with TRBD2. The CDR3 sequence is 15 residues long. The ends lost 5 bases at V and 10 bases at J; junction bases unmatched: 12. Germline assignment: CDR1 MNHNY and CDR2 SVGAGI (reference sequence). CDR3 bases: TGTGCCAGCAGTGGGGCACTAGCGGGCCCTCGGGAGCAGTTCTTC. This encodes CASSGALAGPREQFF.

V is TRBV4-1 and J is TRBJ1-2; TRBD1 might be the D (6 bases). V was cut by 0 bases and J by 5 bases, with 13 bases left in between. Germline V gene lookup returns CDR1 MGHRA and CDR2 YSYEKL. CDR3 length equals 15 residues. For the CDR3, the DNA is TGCGCCAGCAGCCAAGAAAGGGGGGTTGGATATGGCTACACCTTC. It yields the protein CASSQERGVGYGYTF.

A single count supports this clone. The V gene is TRBV2, the J gene TRBJ1-6, with D possibly matching TRBD1 (5 bases). Germline loops: CDR1 SNHLY, CDR2 FYNNEI. CDR3 size: 12 residues. V lost 10 bases and J 10 bases, leaving 14 bases between the germline ends. CDR3 residues: CATTRDASPLHF. The CDR3 DNA reads as TGTGCCACAACCAGGGATGCGTCACCCCTCCACTTT.

The chain links TRBV9 to TRBJ1-2; D is possibly TRBD1 (5 bases). From germline, CDR1 is SGDLS and CDR2 YYNGEE. The CDR3 loop spans 17 amino acids. V was clipped by 4 bases and J by 1 base, with 20 bases between them. CDR3 amino acids: CASSLGLGESLNYGYTF. In nucleotides, the CDR3 is TGTGCCAGCAGCTTGGGACTCGGGGAAAGCCTTAACTATGGCTACACCTTC. The full variable domain, completed using reference TRBV9 and TRBJ1-2, is DSGVTQTPKHLITATGQRVTLRCSPRSGDLSVYWYQQSLDQGLQFLIQYYNGEERAKGNILERFSAQQFPDLHSELNLSSLELGDSALYFCASSLGLGESLNYGYTFGSGTRLTVV.

The chain is built from TRBV4-2 and TRBJ2-3; tentatively, D is TRBD2 (5 bases). This CDR3 is 15 amino acids long. The V and J ends lost 1 base and 0 bases respectively, with 8 bases between them. Per germline, CDR1 LGHNA and CDR2 YNFKEQ. The CDR3, as DNA: TGTGCCAGCAGCCAAGTTCCTAGCAGCACAGATACGCAGTATTTT. Translating it yields CASSQVPSSTDTQYF.

The chain links TRBV28 to TRBJ1-5; no reliable D call. The CDR3 runs 11 residues. The V and J ends lost 4 bases and 5 bases respectively, with 3 bases between them. Germline values: CDR1 MDHEN, CDR2 SYDVKM. The CDR3 DNA is TGTGCCAGCAGTTCAGATCAGCCCCAGCATTTT. The encoded protein is CASSSDQPQHF.